The 19 T cell receptor beta chains below all came from one sample that was sequenced in a study of vaccination and CD4 T cells after COVID-19. Treatment meaning: approximately 11-day PBMC culture with coronavirus spike peptide pools or control peptides (ViraFEST assay). These TCRs are of unknown antigen specificity. Once obtained from cultured CD4+ T cells, the DNA was sequenced using the Oncomine TCR Beta short-read assay. TCRdb fed the PCR reads into MiXCR, producing one record per CDR3 protein. The data show roughly 16,000 distinct CDR3 sequences, more than 65% seen once. The sequenced sample was CD4+ T cells from blood, cultured in vitro, obtained after SARS-CoV-2 vaccination. The receptors were sampled from a human donor who received a COVID-19 vaccine.

This clonotype was seen more than once but under ten times. The chain recombines TRBV7-8 with TRBJ1-2, with D possibly being TRBD1 (6 bases). Germline V gene sequence: CDR1 SGHVS, CDR2 FQNEAQ. V dropped 1 base and J dropped 0 bases, with 12 bases sitting between them. The CDR3 length is 16 residues. The CDR3 protein is CASSLVAGETNYGYTF. DNA of the CDR3: TGTGCCAGCAGCTTAGTTGCAGGGGAGACTAACTATGGCTACACCTTC.

The V gene is TRBV20-1, the J gene TRBJ2-5; D is unresolved. Trimming left V 5 bases short and J 1 base short, with 8 bases between. Germline assignment: CDR1 DFQATT and CDR2 SNEGSKA (reference sequence). The CDR3 is made up of 12 amino acids. CDR3 amino acids: CSAGPSQETQYF. CDR3 sequence (DNA): TGCAGTGCTGGACCCTCCCAAGAGACCCAGTACTTC.

The rearrangement links TRBV5-1 to TRBJ2-7; either TRBD1 or TRBD2 may fit D (6 bases each). CDR1 and CDR2 from the germline V gene are SGHRS and YFSETQ. The CDR3 sequence is 15 residues long. V was clipped by 4 bases and J by 6 bases, with 20 bases between them. The CDR3 reads CASSTPSGADGEQYF. CDR3 coding DNA: TGCGCCAGCAGCACCCCCTCGGGGGCGGATGGCGAGCAGTACTTC.

This clonotype has more than one count but fewer than ten. The chain has TRBV19 and TRBJ1-2; TRBD1 matches at 8 bases. V shed 6 bases and J 2 bases; nucleotides not matched to a gene: 5. The CDR3 sequence is 14 residues long. Germline CDR1 and CDR2: LNHDA and SQIVND (reference sequence). The CDR3: CASRSGQGNYGYTF. The DNA for the CDR3 is TGTGCCAGTAGGAGCGGACAGGGCAACTATGGCTACACCTTC.

This clonotype was picked up a small number of times. V and J are TRBV19 and TRBJ2-2, with D unclear. The CDR3 extends over 13 amino acids. Per the germline V gene, CDR1 is LNHDA and CDR2 is SQIVND (reference sequence). With 2 bases removed from V and 4 bases from J, the gap between germline ends came to 5 bases. CDR3 coding DNA: TGTGCCAGTAGTATACGGGTCACCGGGGAGCTGTTTTTT. This translates into CASSIRVTGELFF.

This chain uses TRBV24-1 with TRBJ2-6; D gene uncertain. The V end was cut by 8 bases, the J end by 0 bases, with 7 bases between. Germline CDR1 is KGHDR and CDR2 is SFDVKD. This CDR3 contains 14 residues. As DNA, the CDR3 is TGTGCCACCATGACCAGCTCTGGGGCCAACGTCCTGACTTTC. Translated, it gives CATMTSSGANVLTF.

A single count supports this clonotype. The J gene is TRBJ2-3, the V gene TRBV24-1; 10 positions agree with TRBD1. This CDR3 spans 19 amino acids. CDR1 and CDR2 (germline): KGHDR, SFDVKD. V was clipped by 0 bases and J by 1 base; unmatched bases: 9. The CDR3 reads CATSDLGQGVEWGTDTQYF. CDR3 nucleotides: TGTGCCACCAGTGATTTGGGACAGGGGGTGGAGTGGGGCACAGATACGCAGTATTTT.

The chain links TRBV24-1 to TRBJ2-1, with D possibly matching TRBD2 (5 bases). CDR3 length: 16 amino acids. Looked up from germline, CDR1 is KGHDR and CDR2 is SFDVKD. V was clipped by 3 bases and J by 0 bases, with 11 bases between them. CDR3 protein: CATSDPTSSSYNEQFF. Written as DNA, the CDR3 is TGTGCCACCAGTGATCCCACTAGTAGCTCCTACAATGAGCAGTTCTTC.

The chain carries TRBV20-1 and TRBJ2-1; a weak D match, TRBD1 (6 bases). Germline V lookup: CDR1 DFQATT, CDR2 SNEGSKA (reference sequence). Trimming took 0 bases from V and 2 from J, leaving 14 bases between them. The CDR3 has 16 residues. The CDR3 is CSARDFRDIAYNEQFF. CDR3 coding DNA: TGCAGTGCTAGAGATTTTAGGGACATAGCCTACAATGAGCAGTTCTTC.

The gene calls are TRBV15 and TRBJ2-1; 9 bases match TRBD1. With V trimmed by 8 bases and J by 6 bases, 11 bases remained unmatched. CDR1 is LNHNV, CDR2 YYDKDF, per germline (reference sequence). This CDR3 has 15 residues. The CDR3 reads CATVKTGTGSNEQFF. The CDR3 coding sequence is TGTGCCACCGTGAAGACTGGGACAGGGTCCAATGAGCAGTTCTTC.

The sample holds a few counts of this clonotype. The V and J genes are TRBV20-1 and TRBJ1-4; weak D call: TRBD1 (6 bases). Looked up from germline, CDR1 is DFQATT and CDR2 is SNEGSKA (reference sequence). Trimming shortened V by 3 bases and J by 6 bases, and 11 bases separated the two germline ends. This CDR3 is built from 13 residues. CDR3 DNA: TGCAGTGCTAGTACAGGGAAGGATGAAAAACTGTTTTTT. This sequence encodes CSASTGKDEKLFF.

Here the CDR3 reads CASSPNTGDTQYF. The CDR3 nucleotides are TGTGCCAGCAGCCCCAATACTGGAGATACGCAGTATTTT. This chain joins TRBV7-3 and TRBJ2-3; D gene ambiguous. Trimming stripped 5 bases from V and 5 bases from J, with 11 bases between. Per germline, CDR1 SGHTA and CDR2 FQGTGA. CDR3 size: 13 residues.

In its sample, this clonotype was seen a few times. The chain joins TRBV24-1 to TRBJ1-2; D not resolved. This CDR3 is built from 12 residues. The V gene lost 5 bases and the J gene lost 1 base, with 4 bases spanning the gap. Germline-derived CDR1 and CDR2 are KGHDR and SFDVKD. CDR3 amino acids: CATSVNNYGYTF. The CDR3 nucleotides are TGTGCCACCAGTGTAAATAACTATGGCTACACCTTC.

The genes are TRBV2 and TRBJ1-2, with D possibly being TRBD1 (5 bases). V was clipped by 8 bases and J by 2 bases, with 15 bases between them. CDR3 length equals 14 residues. Germline assignment: CDR1 SNHLY and CDR2 FYNNEI. CDR3 amino acids: CASVEAGPNYGYTF. In DNA form, the CDR3 reads TGTGCCAGCGTGGAAGCAGGGCCCAACTATGGCTACACCTTC.

This clonotype came up once. The genes are TRBV21-1 and TRBJ1-1; the D call in the table, TRBD1, was not verified against the DNA. TRBV21-1 is a known pseudogene. The CDR3 is 15 amino acids. CDR3 DNA sequence: TGTGCCAGCAGCATTCAAGCCCAGGGTAACACTGAAGCTTTCTTT. Translating it yields CASSIQAQGNTEAFF.

The chain employs TRBV7-9 and TRBJ1-1, with a tentative D call TRBD1 (6 bases). This CDR3 spans 13 amino acids. V was cut by 3 bases and J by 4 bases, with 9 bases left in between. Per germline, CDR1 SEHNR and CDR2 FQNEAQ (reference sequence). CDR3 loop: CASSFGQSTEAFF. In DNA, the CDR3 is TGTGCCAGCAGCTTCGGACAGTCCACTGAAGCTTTCTTT. Using reference TRBV7-9 and TRBJ1-1 for the parts outside the CDR3, the full variable domain is DTGVSQNPRHKITKRGQNVTFRCDPISEHNRLYWYRQTLGQGPEFLTYFQNEAQLEKSRLLSDRFSAERPKGSFSTLEIQRTEQGDSAMYLCASSFGQSTEAFFGQGTRLTVV.

J is TRBJ1-1 and V is TRBV3-1, with D tentatively TRBD1 (6 bases). Germline lookup yields CDR1 LGHDT and CDR2 YNNKEL (reference sequence). This CDR3 is built from 13 residues. V was cut by 5 bases and J by 3 bases, with 10 bases left in between. CDR3: CASSTGTYTEAFF. The CDR3 coding sequence is TGTGCCAGCAGCACAGGGACCTACACTGAAGCTTTCTTT.

The chain combines TRBV7-8 with TRBJ1-5; 9 bases are a match to TRBD1. V lost 5 bases, J lost 6 bases, and 11 bases stayed unmatched. CDR3 length equals 16 residues. Germline V gene sequence: CDR1 SGHVS, CDR2 FQNEAQ. The CDR3 DNA reads TGTGCCAGCAGCCTGTCCCGGGACAGGGACGGTCAGCCCCAGCATTTT. It encodes CASSLSRDRDGQPQHF.

In this sample, this clonotype turned up a few times. The gene calls are TRBV6-1 and TRBJ1-5, with 8 bases that match TRBD1. V shed 7 bases, J shed 7 bases, and the junction held 9 bases outside the gene matches. The CDR3 has 14 amino acids. In germline, CDR1 is MNHNS, CDR2 SASEGT. The DNA for the CDR3 is TGTGCCAGCATGGGGCAGGGGGCGCGACAGCCCCAGCATTTT. Protein: CASMGQGARQPQHF.